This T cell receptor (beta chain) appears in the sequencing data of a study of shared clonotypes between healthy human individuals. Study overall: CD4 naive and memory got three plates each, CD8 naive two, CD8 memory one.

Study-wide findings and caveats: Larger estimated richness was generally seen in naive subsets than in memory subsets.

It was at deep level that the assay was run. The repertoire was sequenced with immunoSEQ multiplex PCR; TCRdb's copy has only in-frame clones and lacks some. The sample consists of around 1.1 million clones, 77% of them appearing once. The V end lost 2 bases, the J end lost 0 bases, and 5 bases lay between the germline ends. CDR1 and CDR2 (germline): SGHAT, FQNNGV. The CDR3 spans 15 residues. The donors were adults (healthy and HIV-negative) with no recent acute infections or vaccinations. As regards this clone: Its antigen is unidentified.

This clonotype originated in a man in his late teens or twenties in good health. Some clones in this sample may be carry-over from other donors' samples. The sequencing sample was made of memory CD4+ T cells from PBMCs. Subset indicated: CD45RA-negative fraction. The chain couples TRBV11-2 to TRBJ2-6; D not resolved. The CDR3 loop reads CASSLTSSGANVLTF. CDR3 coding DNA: TGTGCCAGCAGCTTAACGAGCTCTGGGGCCAACGTCCTGACTTTC.